Listed below are T cell receptor beta chains from one sample, sequenced in a study of blood T cell repertoires in COVID-19. Only in-frame clones appear in the TCRdb table, and some are missing; sequencing was by immunoSEQ multiplex PCR. This table holds about 280,000 clones, around nine tenths found once. Sequencing used PBMCs or T cells enriched from blood (not recorded which). These TCRs come from an older woman in a cohort exposed to, infected with or recovered from COVID-19 (not recorded which). Both conserved end residues are part of each CDR3. The D gene is left open where the match is weak. Expanded clones get a size class; other rows say once, few or many, or leave the size out.

TRBJ2-5 | once | TRBV7-2 | - | CASSPGWAGQETQYF | TGTGCCAGCAGCCCTGGATGGGCGGGACAAGAGACCCAGTACTTC
TRBJ2-7 | - | TRBV2 | - | CASSAGYEQYF | TGTGCCAGCAGTGCCGGCTACGAGCAGTACTTC
TRBJ1-1 | - | TRBV7-2 | - | CASSLHTNTEAFF | TGTGCCAGCAGCTTACACACGAACACTGAAGCTTTCTTT
TRBJ2-7 | - | TRBV5-1 | - | CASSTRRGEAYEQYF | TGCGCCAGCAGCACTCGACGGGGAGAGGCCTACGAGCAGTACTTC
TRBJ2-7 | - | TRBV28 | TRBD1 | CASSFGTASYEQYF | TGTGCCAGCAGTTTCGGGACAGCCTCCTACGAGCAGTACTTC
TRBJ1-1 | - | TRBV7-2 | - | CASSLVPGGTEAFF | TGTGCCAGCAGCTTAGTTCCGGGGGGCACTGAAGCTTTCTTT
TRBJ2-7 | - | TRBV2 | TRBD1 | CASRELRDRVLEQYF | TGTGCCAGCAGAGAACTCCGGGACAGGGTCCTCGAGCAGTACTTC
TRBJ1-6 | - | TRBV25-1 | - | CASTRERWDNSPLHF | TGTGCCAGCACCCGAGAGCGGTGGGATAATTCACCCCTCCACTTT
TRBJ2-7 | - | TRBV28 | - | CASCSGKYEQYF | TGTGCCAGCTGTTCGGGAAAGTACGAGCAGTACTTC
TRBJ2-7 | - | TRBV7-2 | - | CASSPRQSRSYEQYF | TGTGCCAGCAGCCCGAGACAGTCCCGCTCCTACGAGCAGTACTTC
TRBJ1-6 | once | TRBV19 | - | CASSMGQGSSPLHF | TGTGCCAGTAGTATGGGGCAGGGATCTTCACCCCTCCACTTT
TRBJ2-7 | - | TRBV28 | TRBD1 | CASSSSRQGSYEQYF | TGTGCCAGCAGTTCCTCAAGACAGGGTTCCTACGAGCAGTACTTC
TRBJ2-1 | - | TRBV5-4 | TRBD2 | CASSSIAGAINEQFF | TGTGCCAGCAGCTCTATAGCGGGAGCTATCAATGAGCAGTTCTTC
TRBJ1-1 | - | TRBV9 | - | CASSVLDTVNTEAFF | TGTGCCAGCAGCGTATTGGACACAGTGAACACTGAAGCTTTCTTT
TRBJ2-1 | - | TRBV10-1 | TRBD1 | CASSVGRQGGNEQFF | TGCGCCAGCAGTGTGGGCCGACAGGGCGGAAATGAGCAGTTCTTC
TRBJ2-3 | - | TRBV24-1 | TRBD2 | CATSDRASGSTDTQYF | TGTGCCACCAGTGATCGGGCTAGCGGGAGCACAGATACGCAGTATTTT
TRBJ2-7 | - | TRBV18 | TRBD1 | CASSPQGATSHEQYF | TGTGCCAGCTCACCACAGGGGGCGACTTCCCACGAGCAGTACTTC
TRBJ2-7 | - | TRBV28 | - | CASSLYLDISYEQYF | TGTGCCAGCAGTTTATATCTGGACATCTCCTACGAGCAGTACTTC
TRBJ1-4 | - | TRBV5-5 | - | CASSLGGQDEKLFF | TGTGCCAGCAGCTTGGGAGGGCAGGATGAAAAACTGTTTTTT
TRBJ1-4 | - | TRBV9 | - | CASSVEGGGNEKLFF | TGTGCCAGCAGCGTAGAAGGTGGGGGGAATGAAAAACTGTTTTTT
TRBJ1-1 | - | TRBV9 | - | CASSGGGARNTEAFF | TGTGCCAGCAGCGGCGGGGGAGCGAGGAACACTGAAGCTTTCTTT
TRBJ2-1 | - | TRBV4-3 | - | CASSPLVINEQFF | TGCGCCAGCAGCCCACTAGTGATCAATGAGCAGTTCTTC
TRBJ1-6 | - | TRBV19 | TRBD1 | CASSVQGANSPLHF | TGTGCCAGTAGCGTACAGGGGGCAAATTCACCCCTCCACTTT
TRBJ2-5 | - | TRBV9 | - | CASSGGGPRETQYF | TGTGCCAGCAGCGGAGGGGGACCACGGGAGACCCAGTACTTC
TRBJ2-2 | many | TRBV7-2 | - | CASSLTGVRTGELFF | TGTGCCAGCAGCTTAACGGGAGTGAGGACCGGGGAGCTGTTTTTT
TRBJ2-1 | - | TRBV7-8 | TRBD2 | CASSSGLAGSDEQFF | TGTGCCAGCAGCTCCGGACTAGCGGGATCCGATGAGCAGTTCTTC
TRBJ1-2 | - | TRBV9 | TRBD1 | CASSAARDRAGIYGYTF | TGTGCCAGCAGCGCGGCCCGGGACAGGGCCGGCATCTATGGCTACACCTTC
TRBJ2-7 | - | TRBV7-3 | TRBD1 | CASSKHRGPNYEQYF | TGTGCCAGCAGCAAGCACAGGGGGCCTAACTACGAGCAGTACTTC
TRBJ2-2 | - | TRBV18 | - | CASSPRSIGHTGELFF | TGTGCCAGCTCACCGCGATCAATCGGTCACACCGGGGAGCTGTTTTTT
TRBJ2-7 | - | TRBV6-5 | - | CASRGTTYEQYF | TGTGCCAGCAGAGGGACAACCTACGAGCAGTACTTC
TRBJ2-7 | few | TRBV3-1/TRBV3-2 | TRBD2 | CASSQGISGRAHEQYF | TGTGCCAGCAGCCAAGGGATTAGCGGGAGGGCCCACGAGCAGTACTTC